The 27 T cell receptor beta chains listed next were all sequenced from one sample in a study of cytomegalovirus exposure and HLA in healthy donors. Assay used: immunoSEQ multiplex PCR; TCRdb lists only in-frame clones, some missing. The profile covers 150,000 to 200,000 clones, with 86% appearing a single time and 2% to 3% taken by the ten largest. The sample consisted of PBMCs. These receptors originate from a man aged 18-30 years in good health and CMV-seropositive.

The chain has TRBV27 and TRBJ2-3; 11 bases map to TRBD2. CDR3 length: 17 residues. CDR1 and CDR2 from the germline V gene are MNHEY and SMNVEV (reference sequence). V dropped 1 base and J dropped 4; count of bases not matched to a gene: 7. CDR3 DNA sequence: TGTGCCAGCAGTTTATGGGGTAGCGGGAGGGCCCCAGATACGCAGTATTTT. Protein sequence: CASSLWGSGRAPDTQYF.

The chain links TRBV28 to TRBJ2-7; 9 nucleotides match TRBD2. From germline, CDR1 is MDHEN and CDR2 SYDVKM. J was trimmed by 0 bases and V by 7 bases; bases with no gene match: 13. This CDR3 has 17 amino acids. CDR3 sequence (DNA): TGTGCCAGCACCCCCCGTCCGGGACTAGCCGGCTCCTACGAGCAGTACTTC. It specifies CASTPRPGLAGSYEQYF.

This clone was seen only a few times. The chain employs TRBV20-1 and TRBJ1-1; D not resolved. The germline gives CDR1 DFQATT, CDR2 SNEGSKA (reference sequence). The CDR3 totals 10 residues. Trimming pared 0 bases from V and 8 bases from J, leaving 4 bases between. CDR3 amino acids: CSARDGEAFF. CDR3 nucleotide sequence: TGCAGTGCTAGAGACGGGGAAGCTTTCTTT.

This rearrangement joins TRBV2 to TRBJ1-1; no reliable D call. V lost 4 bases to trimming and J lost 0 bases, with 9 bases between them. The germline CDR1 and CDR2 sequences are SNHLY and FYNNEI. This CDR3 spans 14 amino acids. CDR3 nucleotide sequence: TGTGCCAGCAGTGTTAGCTGGTTGAACACTGAAGCTTTCTTT. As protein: CASSVSWLNTEAFF.

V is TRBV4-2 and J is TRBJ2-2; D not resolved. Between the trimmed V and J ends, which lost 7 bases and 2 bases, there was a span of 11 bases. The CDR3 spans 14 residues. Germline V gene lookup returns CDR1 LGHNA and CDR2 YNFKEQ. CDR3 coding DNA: TGTGCCAGCACGACGGCGGCTAACACCGGGGAGCTGTTTTTT. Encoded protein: CASTTAANTGELFF.

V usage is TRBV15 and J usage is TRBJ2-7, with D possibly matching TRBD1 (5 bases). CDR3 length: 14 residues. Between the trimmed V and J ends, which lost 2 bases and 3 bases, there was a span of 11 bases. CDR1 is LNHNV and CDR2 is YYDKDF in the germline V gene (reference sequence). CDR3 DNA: TGTGCCACCAGCAGACAGGGAAAACGCTACGAGCAGTACTTC. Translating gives CATSRQGKRYEQYF.

The CDR3 protein is CASSVEGGTGNTIYF. In DNA form, the CDR3 reads TGTGCCAGCAGCGTAGAGGGGGGGACTGGAAACACCATATATTTT. The chain is built from TRBV9 and TRBJ1-3, with D possibly matching TRBD1 (6 bases). V shed 0 bases and J shed 2 bases, with 9 bases lying between them. The CDR3 has 15 residues. CDR1 SGDLS and CDR2 YYNGEE come from the germline V gene.

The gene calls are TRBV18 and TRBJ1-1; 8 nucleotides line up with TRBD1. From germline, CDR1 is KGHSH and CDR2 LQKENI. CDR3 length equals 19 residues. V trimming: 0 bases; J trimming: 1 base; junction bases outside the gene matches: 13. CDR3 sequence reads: CASSPPYTQGAWGNTEAFF. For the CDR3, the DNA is TGTGCCAGCTCACCACCGTATACGCAGGGGGCGTGGGGGAACACTGAAGCTTTCTTT. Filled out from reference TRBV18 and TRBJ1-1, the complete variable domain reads NAGVMQNPRHLVRRRGQEARLRCSPMKGHSHVYWYRQLPEEGLKFMVYLQKENIIDESGMPKERFSAEFPKEGPSILRIQQVVRGDSAAYFCASSPPYTQGAWGNTEAFFGQGTRLTVV.

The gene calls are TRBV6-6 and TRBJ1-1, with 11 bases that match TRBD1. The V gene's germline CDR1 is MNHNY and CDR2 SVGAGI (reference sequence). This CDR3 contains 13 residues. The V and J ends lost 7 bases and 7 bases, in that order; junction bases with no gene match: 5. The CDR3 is CASTGQGANEAFF. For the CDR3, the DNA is TGTGCCAGCACCGGACAGGGGGCTAATGAAGCTTTCTTT.

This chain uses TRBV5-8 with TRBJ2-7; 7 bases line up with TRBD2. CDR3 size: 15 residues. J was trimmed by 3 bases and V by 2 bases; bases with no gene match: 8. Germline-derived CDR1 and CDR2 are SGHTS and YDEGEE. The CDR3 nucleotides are TGTGCCAGCAGCTTAGTGGCGGGAGATATCTACGAGCAGTACTTC. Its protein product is CASSLVAGDIYEQYF.

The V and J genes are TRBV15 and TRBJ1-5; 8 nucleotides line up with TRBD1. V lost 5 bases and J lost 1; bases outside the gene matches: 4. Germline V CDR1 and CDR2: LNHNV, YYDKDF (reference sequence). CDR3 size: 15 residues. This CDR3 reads CATSGGQGSNQPQHF. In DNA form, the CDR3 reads TGTGCCACCAGCGGCGGACAGGGCAGCAATCAGCCCCAGCATTTT.

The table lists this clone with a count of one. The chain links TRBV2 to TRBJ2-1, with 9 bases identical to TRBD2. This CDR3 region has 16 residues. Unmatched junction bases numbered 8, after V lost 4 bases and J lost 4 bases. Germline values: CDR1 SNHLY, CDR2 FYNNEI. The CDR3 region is CASSGRLADSYNEQFF. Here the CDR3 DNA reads TGTGCCAGCAGTGGCCGACTAGCGGACTCTTACAATGAGCAGTTCTTC.

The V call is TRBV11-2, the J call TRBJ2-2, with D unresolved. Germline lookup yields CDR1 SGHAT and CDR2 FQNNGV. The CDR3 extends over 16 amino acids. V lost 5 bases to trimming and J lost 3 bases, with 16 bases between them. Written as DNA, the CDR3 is TGTGCCAGCAGCCCCGTAGCTAATCTTTACACCGGGGAGCTGTTTTTT. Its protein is CASSPVANLYTGELFF.

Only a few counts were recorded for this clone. The CDR3 spells CASSNNQPQHF. The CDR3 DNA reads as TGTGCCAGCAGCAATAATCAGCCCCAGCATTTT. This chain uses TRBV6-6 with TRBJ1-5; the D is unclear. Germline loops: CDR1 MNHNY, CDR2 SVGAGI (reference sequence). The V and J ends lost 6 bases and 4 bases respectively, with 4 bases between them. The CDR3 has 11 amino acids.

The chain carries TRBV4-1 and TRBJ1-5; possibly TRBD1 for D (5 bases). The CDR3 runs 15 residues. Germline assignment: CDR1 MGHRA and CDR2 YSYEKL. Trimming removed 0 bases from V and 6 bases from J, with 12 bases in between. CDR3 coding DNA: TGCGCCAGCAGCCAAGATGCGGGGGGAGCTCAGCCCCAGCATTTT. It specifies CASSQDAGGAQPQHF.

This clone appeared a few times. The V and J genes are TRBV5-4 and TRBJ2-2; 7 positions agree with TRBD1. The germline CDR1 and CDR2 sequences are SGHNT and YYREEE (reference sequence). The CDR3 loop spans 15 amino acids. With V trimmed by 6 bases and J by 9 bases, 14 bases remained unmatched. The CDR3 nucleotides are TGTGCCAGCACCTCTACGGGACAGACGGGCAGGGAGCTGTTTTTT. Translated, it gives CASTSTGQTGRELFF.

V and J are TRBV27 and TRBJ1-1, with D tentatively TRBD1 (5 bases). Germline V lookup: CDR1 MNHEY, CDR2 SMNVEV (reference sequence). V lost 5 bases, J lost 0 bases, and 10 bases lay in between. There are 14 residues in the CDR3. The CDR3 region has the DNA TGTGCCAGCAGTCGGGGGGACCTGAACACTGAAGCTTTCTTT. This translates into CASSRGDLNTEAFF.

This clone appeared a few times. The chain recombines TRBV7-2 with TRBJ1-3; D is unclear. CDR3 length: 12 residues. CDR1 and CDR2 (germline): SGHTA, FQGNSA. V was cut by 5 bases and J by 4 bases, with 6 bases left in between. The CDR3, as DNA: TGTGCCAGCAGCGGCCCGGGAAACACCATATATTTT. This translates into CASSGPGNTIYF.

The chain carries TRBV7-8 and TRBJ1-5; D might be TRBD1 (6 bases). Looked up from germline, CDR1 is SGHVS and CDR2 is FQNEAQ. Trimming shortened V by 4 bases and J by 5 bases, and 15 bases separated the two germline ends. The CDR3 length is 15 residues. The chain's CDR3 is CASSSDTGRYQPQHF. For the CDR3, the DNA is TGTGCCAGCAGCTCAGATACAGGGAGATATCAGCCCCAGCATTTT.

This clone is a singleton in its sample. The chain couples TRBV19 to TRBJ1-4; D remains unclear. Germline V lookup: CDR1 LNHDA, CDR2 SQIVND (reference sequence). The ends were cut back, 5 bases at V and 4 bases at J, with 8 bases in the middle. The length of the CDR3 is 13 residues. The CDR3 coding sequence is TGTGCCAGTAGTGAGCAGGATAATGAAAAACTGTTTTTT. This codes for CASSEQDNEKLFF.

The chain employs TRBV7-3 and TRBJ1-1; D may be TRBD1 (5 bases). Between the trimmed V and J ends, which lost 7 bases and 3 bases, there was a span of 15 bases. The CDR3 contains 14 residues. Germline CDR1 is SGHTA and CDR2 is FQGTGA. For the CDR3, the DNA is TGTGCCAGCAACCCGGGGGGTATGTACACTGAAGCTTTCTTT. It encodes CASNPGGMYTEAFF. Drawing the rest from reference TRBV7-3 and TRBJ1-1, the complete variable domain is GAGVSQTPSNKVTEKGKYVELRCDPISGHTALYWYRQSLGQGPEFLIYFQGTGAADDSGLPNDRFFAVRPEGSVSTLKIQRTERGDSAVYLCASNPGGMYTEAFFGQGTRLTVV.

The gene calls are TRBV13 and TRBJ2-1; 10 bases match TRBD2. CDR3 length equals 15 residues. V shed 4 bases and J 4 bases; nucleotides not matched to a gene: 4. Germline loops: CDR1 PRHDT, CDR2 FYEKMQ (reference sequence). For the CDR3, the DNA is TGTGCCAGCAGCTATGGACTAGCGGTTTACAATGAGCAGTTCTTC. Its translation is CASSYGLAVYNEQFF. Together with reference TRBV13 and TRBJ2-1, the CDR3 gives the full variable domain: AAGVIQSPRHLIKEKRETATLKCYPIPRHDTVYWYQQGPGQDPQFLISFYEKMQSDKGSIPDRFSAQQFSDYHSELNMSSLELGDSALYFCASSYGLAVYNEQFFGPGTRLTVL.

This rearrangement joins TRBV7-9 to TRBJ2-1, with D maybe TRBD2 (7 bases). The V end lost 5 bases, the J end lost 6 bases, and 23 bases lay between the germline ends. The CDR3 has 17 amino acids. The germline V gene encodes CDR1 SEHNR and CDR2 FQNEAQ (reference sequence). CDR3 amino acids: CASSPTRGQRGPNEQFF. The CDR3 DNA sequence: TGTGCCAGCAGCCCGACTCGCGGACAGCGGGGTCCCAATGAGCAGTTCTTC.

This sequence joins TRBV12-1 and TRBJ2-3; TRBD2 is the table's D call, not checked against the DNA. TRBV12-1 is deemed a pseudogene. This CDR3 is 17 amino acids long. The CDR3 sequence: CASSSLEKRGEPDTQYF. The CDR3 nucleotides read TGTGCCAGCAGCTCCCTCGAAAAGCGGGGGGAACCAGATACGCAGTATTTT.

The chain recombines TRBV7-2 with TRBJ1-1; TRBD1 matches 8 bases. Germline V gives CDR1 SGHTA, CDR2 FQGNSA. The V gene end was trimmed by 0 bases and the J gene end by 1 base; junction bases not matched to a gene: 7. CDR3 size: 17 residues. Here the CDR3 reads CASSLASLGQGNTEAFF. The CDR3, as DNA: TGTGCCAGCAGCTTAGCTTCTCTAGGACAGGGGAACACTGAAGCTTTCTTT. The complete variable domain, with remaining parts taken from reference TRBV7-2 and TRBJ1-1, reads GAGVSQSPSNKVTEKGKDVELRCDPISGHTALYWYRQSLGQGLEFLIYFQGNSAPDKSGLPSDRFSAERTGGSVSTLTIQRTQQEDSAVYLCASSLASLGQGNTEAFFGQGTRLTVV.

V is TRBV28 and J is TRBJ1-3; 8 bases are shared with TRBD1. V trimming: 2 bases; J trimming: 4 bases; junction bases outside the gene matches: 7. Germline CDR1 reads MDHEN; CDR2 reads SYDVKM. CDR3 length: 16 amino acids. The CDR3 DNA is TGTGCCAGCAGTTTAACAGGGGGGGAGGGAGGAAACACCATATATTTT. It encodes CASSLTGGEGGNTIYF.

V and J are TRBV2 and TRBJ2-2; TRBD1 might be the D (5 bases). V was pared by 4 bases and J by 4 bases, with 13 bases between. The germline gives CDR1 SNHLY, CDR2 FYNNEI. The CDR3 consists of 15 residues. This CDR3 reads CASSVGRVGTGELFF. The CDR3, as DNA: TGTGCCAGCAGTGTAGGCAGGGTGGGCACCGGGGAGCTGTTTTTT.